The clone carrying this TCR beta chain was picked up one time. The antigen is undetermined. The data were produced by immunoSEQ multiplex PCR, yet TCRdb's version contains in-frame clones alone and is incomplete. This sample carries around 260,000 clones, 80% to 95% of them seen once, and the ten largest clones take about 0.5%. This entry belongs to a study of T cell responses to AZD1222 COVID-19 vaccine. Study-wide results and caveats: Following two doses of AZD1222, Spike-specific TCR breadth and depth rose. Repertoires were obtained only post-peak T cell response. The number of AZD1222 recipients seropositive at baseline was only 6 or 7.

V was cut by 7 bases and J by 4 bases, with 8 bases left in between. The CDR3 loop spans 11 amino acids. The germline V gene encodes CDR1 MNHEY and CDR2 SVGAGI. This TCR was recovered from an adult in good health. The sample here was peripheral blood, taken on day 0 of AZD1222 vaccination. The chain has TRBV6-5 and TRBJ2-7; D gene ambiguous. Written as DNA, the CDR3 is TGTGCCAGCACAGACCGTTACGAGCAGTACTTC. Encoded protein: CASTDRYEQYF.